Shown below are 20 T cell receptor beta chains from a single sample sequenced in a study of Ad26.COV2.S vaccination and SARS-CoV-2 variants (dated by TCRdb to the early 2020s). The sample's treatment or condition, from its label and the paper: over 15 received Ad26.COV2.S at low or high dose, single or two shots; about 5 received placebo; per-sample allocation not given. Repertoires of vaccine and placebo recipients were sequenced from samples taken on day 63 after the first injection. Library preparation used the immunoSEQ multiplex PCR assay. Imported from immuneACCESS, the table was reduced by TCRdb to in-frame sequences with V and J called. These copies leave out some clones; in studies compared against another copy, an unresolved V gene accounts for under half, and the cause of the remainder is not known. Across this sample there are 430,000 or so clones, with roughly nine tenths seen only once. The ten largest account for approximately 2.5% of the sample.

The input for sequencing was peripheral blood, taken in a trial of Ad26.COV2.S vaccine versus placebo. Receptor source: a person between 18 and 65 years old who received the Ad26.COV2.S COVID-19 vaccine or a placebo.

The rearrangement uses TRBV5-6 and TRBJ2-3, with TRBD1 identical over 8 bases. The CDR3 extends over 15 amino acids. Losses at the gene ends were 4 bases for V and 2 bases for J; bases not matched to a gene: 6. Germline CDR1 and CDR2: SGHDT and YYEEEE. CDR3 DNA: TGTGCCAGCAGCCCAGGACAGGGACCCACAGATACGCAGTATTTT. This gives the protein CASSPGQGPTDTQYF.

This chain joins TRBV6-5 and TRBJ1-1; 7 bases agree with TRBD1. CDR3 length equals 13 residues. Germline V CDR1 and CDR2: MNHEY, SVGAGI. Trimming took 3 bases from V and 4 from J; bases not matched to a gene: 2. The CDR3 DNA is TGTGCCAGCAGTTATCAGGGGGTCACTGAAGCTTTCTTT. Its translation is CASSYQGVTEAFF.

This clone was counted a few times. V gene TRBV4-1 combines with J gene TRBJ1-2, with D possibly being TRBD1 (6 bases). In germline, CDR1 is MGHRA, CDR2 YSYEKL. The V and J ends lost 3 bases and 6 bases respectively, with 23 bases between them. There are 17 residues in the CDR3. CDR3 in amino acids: CASSQPIEDSGGHGYTF. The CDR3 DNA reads TGCGCCAGCAGCCAGCCGATAGAGGACAGCGGGGGACATGGCTACACCTTC.

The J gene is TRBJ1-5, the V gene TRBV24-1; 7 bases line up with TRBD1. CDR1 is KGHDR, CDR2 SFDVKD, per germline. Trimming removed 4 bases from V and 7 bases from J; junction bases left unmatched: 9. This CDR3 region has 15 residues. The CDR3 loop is CATSEATGVGQPQHF. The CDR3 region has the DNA TGTGCCACCAGTGAGGCTACAGGGGTAGGACAGCCCCAGCATTTT.

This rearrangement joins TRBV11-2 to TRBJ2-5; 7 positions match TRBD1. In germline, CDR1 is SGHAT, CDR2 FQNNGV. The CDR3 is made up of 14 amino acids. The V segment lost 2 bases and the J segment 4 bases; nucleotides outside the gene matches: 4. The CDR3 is CASSLMGQLETQYF. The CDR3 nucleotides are TGTGCCAGCAGCTTAATGGGACAGTTAGAGACCCAGTACTTC.

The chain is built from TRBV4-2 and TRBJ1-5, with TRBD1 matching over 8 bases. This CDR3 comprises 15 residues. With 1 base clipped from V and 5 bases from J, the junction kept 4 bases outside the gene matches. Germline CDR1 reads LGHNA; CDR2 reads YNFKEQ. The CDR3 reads CASSQGGTGYQPQHF. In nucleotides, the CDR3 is TGTGCCAGCAGCCAAGGGGGGACAGGATATCAGCCCCAGCATTTT.

CDR3 bases: TGCAGTGCCTCGGGACGGCTCGAAGCTTTCTTT. It specifies CSASGRLEAFF. The gene calls are TRBV20-1 and TRBJ1-1, with D maybe TRBD1 (5 bases). In germline, CDR1 is DFQATT, CDR2 SNEGSKA (reference sequence). Between the trimmed V and J ends, which lost 6 bases and 8 bases, there was a span of 13 bases. The CDR3 totals 11 residues.

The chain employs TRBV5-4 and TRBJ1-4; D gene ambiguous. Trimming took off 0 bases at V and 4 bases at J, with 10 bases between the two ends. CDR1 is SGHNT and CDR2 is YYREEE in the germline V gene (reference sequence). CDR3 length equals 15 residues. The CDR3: CASSLAGLGNEKLFF. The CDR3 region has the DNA TGTGCCAGCAGCTTGGCGGGGTTAGGTAATGAAAAACTGTTTTTT.

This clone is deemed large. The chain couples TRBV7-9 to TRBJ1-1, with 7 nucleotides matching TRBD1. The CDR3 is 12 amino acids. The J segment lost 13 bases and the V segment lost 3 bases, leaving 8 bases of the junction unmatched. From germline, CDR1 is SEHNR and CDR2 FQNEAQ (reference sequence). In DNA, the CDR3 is TGTGCCAGCAGCTTGCAAACAGGGGTGGGTTTCTTT. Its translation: CASSLQTGVGFF. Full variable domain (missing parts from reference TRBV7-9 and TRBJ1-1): DTGVSQNPRHKITKRGQNVTFRCDPISEHNRLYWYRQTLGQGPEFLTYFQNEAQLEKSRLLSDRFSAERPKGSFSTLEIQRTEQGDSAMYLCASSLQTGVGFFGQGTRLTVV.

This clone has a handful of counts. CDR3 region: CASSQDRGPDTQYF. CDR3 DNA sequence: TGTGCCAGCAGCCAAGACAGGGGCCCAGATACGCAGTATTTT. J is TRBJ2-3 and V is TRBV4-2; TRBD1 might be the D (6 bases). Germline loops: CDR1 LGHNA, CDR2 YNFKEQ. The CDR3 has 14 amino acids. The V end lost 0 bases, the J end lost 4 bases, and 8 bases lay between the germline ends.

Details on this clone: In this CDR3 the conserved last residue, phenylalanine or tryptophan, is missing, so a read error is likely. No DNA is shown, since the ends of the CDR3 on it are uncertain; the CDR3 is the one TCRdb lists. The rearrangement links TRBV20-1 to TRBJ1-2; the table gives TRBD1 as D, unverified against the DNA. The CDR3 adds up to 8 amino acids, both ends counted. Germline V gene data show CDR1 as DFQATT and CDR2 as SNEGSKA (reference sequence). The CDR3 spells CSAVQGVP.

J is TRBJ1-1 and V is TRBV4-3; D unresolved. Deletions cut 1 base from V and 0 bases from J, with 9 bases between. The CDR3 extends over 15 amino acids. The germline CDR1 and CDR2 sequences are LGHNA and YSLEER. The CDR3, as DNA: TGCGCCAGCAGCCAAGGCGGCGGAATGAACACTGAAGCTTTCTTT. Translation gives CASSQGGGMNTEAFF.

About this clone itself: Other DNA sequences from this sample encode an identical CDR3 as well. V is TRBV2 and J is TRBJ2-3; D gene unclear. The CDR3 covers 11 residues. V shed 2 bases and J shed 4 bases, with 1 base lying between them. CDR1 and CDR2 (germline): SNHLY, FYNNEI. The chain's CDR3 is CASSEPDTQYF. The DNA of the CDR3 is TGTGCCAGCAGTGAACCAGATACGCAGTATTTT.

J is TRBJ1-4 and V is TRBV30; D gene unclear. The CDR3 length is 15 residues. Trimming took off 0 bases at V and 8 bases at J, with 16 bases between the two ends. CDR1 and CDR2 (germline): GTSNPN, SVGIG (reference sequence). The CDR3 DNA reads TGTGCCTGGAGTGTACTACCAGGTGGGGAAGAAAAACTGTTTTTT. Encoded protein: CAWSVLPGGEEKLFF.

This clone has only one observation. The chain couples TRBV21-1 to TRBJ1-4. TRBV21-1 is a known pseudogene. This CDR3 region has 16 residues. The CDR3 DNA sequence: TGTGCCAGCAGCTTTTCTTCAGGAGCACCTAATGAAAAACTGTTTTTT. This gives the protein CASSFSSGAPNEKLFF.

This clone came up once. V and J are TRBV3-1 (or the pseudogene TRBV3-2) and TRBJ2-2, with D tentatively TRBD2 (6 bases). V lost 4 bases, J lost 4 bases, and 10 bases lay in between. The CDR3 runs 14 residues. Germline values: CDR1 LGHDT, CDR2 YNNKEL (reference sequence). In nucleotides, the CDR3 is TGTGCCAGCAGCCGGTTCGGGGGCACCGGGGAGCTGTTTTTT. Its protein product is CASSRFGGTGELFF.

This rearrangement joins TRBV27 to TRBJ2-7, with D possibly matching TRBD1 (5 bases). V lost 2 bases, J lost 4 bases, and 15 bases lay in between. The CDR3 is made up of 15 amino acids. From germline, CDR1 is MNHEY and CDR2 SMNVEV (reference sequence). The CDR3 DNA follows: TGTGCCAGCAGTTTAAGGGGTCTCGCGGTTTACGAGCAGTACTTC. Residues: CASSLRGLAVYEQYF.

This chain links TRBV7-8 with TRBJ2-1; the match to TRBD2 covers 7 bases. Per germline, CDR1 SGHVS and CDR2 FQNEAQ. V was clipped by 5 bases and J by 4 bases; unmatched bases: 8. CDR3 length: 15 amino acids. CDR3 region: CASSPREGTYNEQFF. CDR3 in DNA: TGTGCCAGCAGCCCAAGGGAGGGGACGTACAATGAGCAGTTCTTC.

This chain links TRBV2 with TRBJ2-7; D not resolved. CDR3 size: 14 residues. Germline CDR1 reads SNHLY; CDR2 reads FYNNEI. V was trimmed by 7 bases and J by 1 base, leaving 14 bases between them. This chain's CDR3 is CASTQGRRSYEQYV. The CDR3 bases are TGTGCCAGCACCCAAGGACGTCGGTCCTACGAGCAGTACGTC.

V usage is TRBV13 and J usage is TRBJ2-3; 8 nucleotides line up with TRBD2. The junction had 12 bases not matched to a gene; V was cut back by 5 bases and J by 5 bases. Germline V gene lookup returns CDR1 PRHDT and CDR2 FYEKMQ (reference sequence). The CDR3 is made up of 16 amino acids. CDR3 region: CASSPQEAGVGDTQYF. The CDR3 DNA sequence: TGTGCCAGCAGCCCCCAAGAAGCGGGGGTCGGAGATACGCAGTATTTT.